The rows below give T cell receptor beta chains drawn from one sample of a study of CD8 T cells in Susac syndrome. TCRdb re-called the immunoSEQ multiplex PCR reads with MiXCR, one entry per CDR3 protein. Of 100,000 or so distinct CDR3 sequences in the sample, 95% were seen once. Material: CD8+ T cells from PBMCs. The receptor source for this set is a human donor with Susac syndrome. Both conserved end residues are part of each CDR3.

v_gene: TRBV5-6
j_gene: TRBJ1-5
CDR3aa: CASSLEPNQPQHF

v_gene: TRBV7-3
j_gene: TRBJ2-2
CDR3aa: CASSFGTTTTNTGELFF

v_gene: TRBV21-1
j_gene: TRBJ1-1
CDR3aa: CASSKDRGAFF

v_gene: TRBV5-1
j_gene: TRBJ2-1
CDR3aa: CASSPSDRRGNEQFF

v_gene: TRBV19
j_gene: TRBJ1-5
CDR3aa: CASSLSGNQPQHF

v_gene: TRBV27
j_gene: TRBJ2-7
CDR3aa: CASSPGQGAREQYF

v_gene: TRBV27
j_gene: TRBJ2-2
CDR3aa: CASSFYGDGTGELFF

v_gene: TRBV20-1
j_gene: TRBJ2-7
CDR3aa: CSAEAYEQYF

v_gene: TRBV3-1
j_gene: TRBJ2-3
CDR3aa: CASSQVAGLATDTQYF

v_gene: TRBV5-8
j_gene: TRBJ1-1
CDR3aa: CASSVGLSTEAFF

v_gene: TRBV3-1
j_gene: TRBJ1-5
CDR3aa: CASSQGRGLAQPQHF

v_gene: TRBV20-1
j_gene: TRBJ2-1
CDR3aa: CSALTGGSSYNEQFF

v_gene: TRBV25-1
j_gene: TRBJ2-7
CDR3aa: CASSANQGAGAYEQYF

v_gene: TRBV5-1
j_gene: TRBJ1-1
CDR3aa: CASSSSGNTEAFF

v_gene: TRBV5-6
j_gene: TRBJ2-7
CDR3aa: CASSLEGTYEQYF

v_gene: TRBV9
j_gene: TRBJ2-1
CDR3aa: CASSVSRNEQFF

v_gene: TRBV29-1
j_gene: TRBJ2-2
CDR3aa: CSVRVKTGELFF

v_gene: TRBV29-1
j_gene: TRBJ1-2
CDR3aa: CSVRDSNYGYTF

v_gene: TRBV25-1
j_gene: TRBJ2-5
CDR3aa: CASSKIRGQQETQYF

v_gene: TRBV13
j_gene: TRBJ2-1
CDR3aa: CASSLGLTDEQFF

v_gene: TRBV7-8
j_gene: TRBJ2-3
CDR3aa: CASRPTSGHDTQYF

v_gene: TRBV9
j_gene: TRBJ2-1
CDR3aa: CASSAGSGHEQFF

v_gene: TRBV20-1
j_gene: TRBJ1-1
CDR3aa: CSARGAGGGINTEAFF

v_gene: TRBV29-1
j_gene: TRBJ2-1
CDR3aa: CSVVPRGGYNEQFF

v_gene: TRBV7-9
j_gene: TRBJ2-5
CDR3aa: CASSRMTPARQETQYF

v_gene: TRBV29-1
j_gene: TRBJ2-1
CDR3aa: CSVSFTSGGLDEQFF

v_gene: TRBV29-1
j_gene: TRBJ2-7
CDR3aa: CSVEQENYEQYF

v_gene: TRBV7-3
j_gene: TRBJ1-6
CDR3aa: CASSLTASGNSPLHF

v_gene: TRBV4-1
j_gene: TRBJ2-3
CDR3aa: CASSPGQGEADTQYF

v_gene: TRBV18
j_gene: TRBJ1-2
CDR3aa: CASSPSTSYGYTF

v_gene: TRBV19
j_gene: TRBJ1-5
CDR3aa: CASSIDPPGRKPQHF

v_gene: TRBV24-1
j_gene: TRBJ2-3
CDR3aa: CATAEVSDTQYF

v_gene: TRBV12-3/TRBV12-4
j_gene: TRBJ1-1
CDR3aa: CASSFPLGTNTEAFF

v_gene: TRBV5-6
j_gene: TRBJ2-7
CDR3aa: CASSLETSGAYEQYF

v_gene: TRBV12-3/TRBV12-4
j_gene: TRBJ2-2
CDR3aa: CASSRENTGELFF

v_gene: TRBV24-1
j_gene: TRBJ2-1
CDR3aa: CATIGLYNEQFF

v_gene: TRBV12-3/TRBV12-4
j_gene: TRBJ2-2
CDR3aa: CASSFPGGGELFF

v_gene: TRBV15
j_gene: TRBJ2-2
CDR3aa: CATSRDNSRQRLQVTGELFF

v_gene: TRBV5-1
j_gene: TRBJ2-1
CDR3aa: CASRDPDSHEQFF

v_gene: TRBV20-1
j_gene: TRBJ1-5
CDR3aa: CSARTGDQPQHF

v_gene: TRBV12-3/TRBV12-4
j_gene: TRBJ1-1
CDR3aa: CASTLGGLAEAFF

v_gene: TRBV20-1
j_gene: TRBJ2-1
CDR3aa: CSARDWREGINEQFF

v_gene: TRBV24-1
j_gene: TRBJ1-2
CDR3aa: CATSDDRYGYTF

v_gene: TRBV5-1
j_gene: TRBJ2-7
CDR3aa: CASSAGLAGAYEQYF

v_gene: TRBV11-3
j_gene: TRBJ2-7
CDR3aa: CAGAGVYEQYF

v_gene: TRBV5-6
j_gene: TRBJ2-7
CDR3aa: CASSLGEWGYEQYF

v_gene: TRBV12-3/TRBV12-4
j_gene: TRBJ2-5
CDR3aa: CASRGLKETQYF

v_gene: TRBV27
j_gene: TRBJ1-5
CDR3aa: CASSFGADNQPQHF

v_gene: TRBV9
j_gene: TRBJ1-1
CDR3aa: CASSVDPGPGSGTEAFF

v_gene: TRBV2
j_gene: TRBJ2-1
CDR3aa: CASSGTSGLNNEQFF

v_gene: TRBV5-1
j_gene: TRBJ2-3
CDR3aa: CASSLEETGWGSDTQYF

v_gene: TRBV20-1
j_gene: TRBJ2-3
CDR3aa: CSAPSGSSADTQYF